What follows are 15 T cell receptor beta chains derived from one specimen sequenced in a study of blood T cell repertoires in COVID-19. TCRdb's table, derived via immunoSEQ multiplex PCR, lists solely in-frame clones and lacks some. This table has about 200,000 clones, about 83% appearing once. The sequencing sample was made of PBMCs or T cells enriched from blood (not recorded which). The receptor set was obtained from a middle-aged man with acute COVID-19.

This clone came up a few times. The genes are TRBV5-1 and TRBJ2-7; 11 nucleotides agree with TRBD2. This CDR3 spans 14 amino acids. After removal of 4 bases from V and 4 bases from J, the junction contained 4 bases not matched to a gene. Germline CDR1 reads SGHRS; CDR2 reads YFSETQ. CDR3 coding DNA: TGCGCCAGCAGCCGCGGGACTAGCGGATACGAGCAGTACTTC. Protein: CASSRGTSGYEQYF.

The gene calls are TRBV25-1 and TRBJ2-7, with 7 bases aligning to TRBD2. The CDR3 spans 14 residues. CDR1 and CDR2 (germline): MGHDK, SYGVNS. J gave up 3 bases and V 3 bases, and 5 bases lay outside the gene matches. The CDR3 region has the DNA TGTGCCAGCAGTGATGTTGCTAGCGGCTACGAGCAGTACTTC. This translates into CASSDVASGYEQYF.

This chain uses TRBV7-9 with TRBJ2-1, with D possibly TRBD2 on 6 matching bases. The V gene lost 5 bases and the J gene lost 9 bases, with 11 bases spanning the gap. Germline values: CDR1 SEHNR, CDR2 FQNEAQ (reference sequence). The CDR3 sequence is 12 residues long. The CDR3 is CASSHSGVEQFF. The CDR3 DNA is TGTGCCAGCAGCCATAGCGGAGTTGAGCAGTTCTTC.

The V gene is TRBV27, the J gene TRBJ2-5, with 7 bases that match TRBD1. This CDR3 spans 13 amino acids. The V segment lost 4 bases and the J segment 4 bases; nucleotides outside the gene matches: 3. Germline loops: CDR1 MNHEY, CDR2 SMNVEV (reference sequence). The DNA of the CDR3 is TGTGCCAGCAGTTCACAGGGGCGAGAGACCCAGTACTTC. Protein product: CASSSQGRETQYF.

This chain connects TRBV5-6 to TRBJ2-3; D possibly corresponds to TRBD2 (5 bases). The CDR3 loop spans 13 amino acids. Germline V gives CDR1 SGHDT, CDR2 YYEEEE. V gave up 1 base and J gave up 8 bases, with 11 bases separating them. In DNA form, the CDR3 reads TGTGCCAGCAGCTTGACTCGGGAAGGTACGCAGTATTTT. This codes for CASSLTREGTQYF.

This clone was picked up one time. The rearrangement uses TRBV6-5 and TRBJ2-2; possibly TRBD1 for D (6 bases). Germline-derived CDR1 and CDR2 are MNHEY and SVGAGI. This CDR3 has 15 residues. The V end lost 6 bases, the J end lost 1 base, and 12 bases lay between the germline ends. CDR3 sequence reads: CASSPPTGNTGELFF. In DNA form, the CDR3 reads TGTGCCAGCAGCCCCCCGACAGGGAACACCGGGGAGCTGTTTTTT.

V gene TRBV2 combines with J gene TRBJ2-1, with a weak D call TRBD2 (5 bases). This CDR3 is built from 15 residues. The germline gives CDR1 SNHLY, CDR2 FYNNEI. V lost 7 bases, J lost 2 bases, and 15 bases lay in between. The CDR3 bases are TGTGCCAGCATGAGCTCCGCGGGTACCTACAATGAGCAGTTCTTC. It translates to CASMSSAGTYNEQFF.

This chain uses TRBV7-8 with TRBJ1-2, with a tentative D call TRBD1 (6 bases). Between the trimmed V and J ends, which lost 1 base and 3 bases, there was a span of 12 bases. The germline V gene has CDR1 SGHVS and CDR2 FQNEAQ. The CDR3 runs to 15 residues. The chain's CDR3 is CASSLGTGIDYGYTF. CDR3 nucleotides: TGTGCCAGCAGCTTAGGCACAGGGATCGACTATGGCTACACCTTC.

The V call is TRBV7-6, the J call TRBJ2-2; TRBD2 is a possible D gene (6 bases). Germline values: CDR1 SGHVS, CDR2 FNYEAQ. This CDR3 is 16 amino acids long. Trimming took off 5 bases at V and 4 bases at J, with 17 bases between the two ends. The CDR3: CASSPRLERITGELFF. As DNA, the CDR3 is TGTGCCAGCAGCCCCCGACTAGAGCGAATCACCGGGGAGCTGTTTTTT.

The rearrangement joins TRBV25-1 to TRBJ2-7; D is possibly TRBD2 (5 bases). The CDR3 has 16 amino acids. Germline CDR1 reads MGHDK; CDR2 reads SYGVNS. Trimming shortened V by 5 bases and J by 1 base, and 18 bases separated the two germline ends. DNA of the CDR3: TGTGCCAGCAGTTCCACTATGGCGGGCCATTCCTACGAGCAGTACTTC. This codes for CASSSTMAGHSYEQYF.

The V and J genes are TRBV28 and TRBJ2-3; 9 bases fit TRBD2. The CDR3 extends over 15 amino acids. Germline trimming cut 6 bases from V and 7 bases from J; bases unmatched to any gene: 11. Germline CDR1 and CDR2: MDHEN and SYDVKM. The CDR3 loop is CASSVAGDVRNTQYF. CDR3 nucleotide sequence: TGTGCCAGCAGCGTAGCGGGAGACGTGCGGAATACGCAGTATTTT.

This clone was counted between two and nine times. V gene TRBV29-1 combines with J gene TRBJ1-2, with TRBD1 matching 8 bases. The CDR3 sequence is 14 residues long. The J segment lost 5 bases and the V segment lost 4 bases, leaving 9 bases of the junction unmatched. Germline CDR1 SQVTM, CDR2 ANQGSEA. The CDR3 loop reads CSVAGGETTYGYTF. The CDR3 DNA reads TGCAGCGTTGCAGGGGGCGAAACTACTTATGGCTACACCTTC.

V gene TRBV5-4 combines with J gene TRBJ1-2; TRBD1 matches at 7 bases. Trimming at V came to 4 bases and at J to 3 bases, leaving 15 bases not matched to a gene. This CDR3 has 17 amino acids. Germline CDR1 SGHNT, CDR2 YYREEE (reference sequence). CDR3: CASSRLQGIVYDYGYTF. The CDR3 bases are TGTGCCAGCAGCCGATTACAGGGGATTGTTTATGACTATGGCTACACCTTC.

The chain joins TRBV5-5 to TRBJ2-7; 9 bases match TRBD1. Germline assignment: CDR1 SGHKS and CDR2 YYEKEE (reference sequence). Unmatched junction bases numbered 7, after V lost 4 bases and J lost 2 bases. This CDR3 region has 15 residues. The CDR3 here is CASSEAGTGPYEQYF. Written as DNA, the CDR3 is TGTGCCAGCAGCGAGGCCGGGACAGGGCCCTACGAGCAGTACTTC.

The table lists this clone with a count of one. CDR3: CASSPRGGLGYTF. CDR3 DNA sequence: TGTGCCAGCAGCCCGCGGGGAGGGCTAGGCTACACCTTC. V and J are TRBV3-1 (or the pseudogene TRBV3-2) and TRBJ1-2; D not certain. The germline V gene encodes CDR1 LGHDT and CDR2 YNNKEL (reference sequence). The CDR3 extends over 13 amino acids. Trimming removed 4 bases at V and 8 bases at J, with 14 bases between.